This TCR beta chain was retrieved from a study of somatic mutations in cytotoxic T cells in rheumatoid arthritis. The V end lost 0 bases, the J end lost 3 bases, and 10 bases lay between the germline ends. CDR3 length: 14 amino acids. CDR1 SGHKS and CDR2 YYEKEE come from the germline V gene (reference sequence). The repertoire was sequenced with immunoSEQ multiplex PCR; TCRdb's copy has only in-frame clones and lacks some. The data show roughly 30,000 clones, around 90% seen once. The source material was CD8+ T cells sorted from blood. The receptor comes from an adult with rheumatoid arthritis. This chain joins TRBV5-5 and TRBJ2-7, with D perhaps TRBD2 (6 bases). Here the CDR3 reads CASSLGGEIYEQYF. The CDR3 DNA follows: TGTGCCAGCAGCTTGGGGGGGGAAATCTACGAGCAGTACTTC.